This T cell receptor (beta chain) was identified during a study of shared clonotypes between healthy human individuals. Germline V gene lookup returns CDR1 LNHDA and CDR2 SQIVND (reference sequence). V trimming: 4 bases; J trimming: 6 bases; junction bases outside the gene matches: 6. This CDR3 is 14 amino acids long. TCRdb keeps only in-frame clones here, not all; method: immunoSEQ multiplex PCR. The sample lists more than 400,000 clones, 78% seen once, with 12% in the top ten. With respect to this clone: At the DNA level, this CDR3 is encoded by other sequences in the same sample as well.

Input material: PBMCs. V usage is TRBV19 and J usage is TRBJ2-7, with 10 bases identical to TRBD1. The TCR was taken from a woman aged 40 to 55 in good health. Some clones in this sample may be carry-over from other donors' samples. CDR3: CASSTPGTGVEQYF. DNA of the CDR3: TGTGCCAGTAGTACCCCCGGGACAGGGGTCGAGCAGTACTTC.